Sequencing of this TCR beta chain was carried out in a study of chemoradiotherapy in HPV16-positive cancers. This CDR3 region has 13 residues. The ends were cut back, 3 bases at V and 3 bases at J, with 9 bases in the middle. The V gene's germline CDR1 is SGHNT and CDR2 YYREEE (reference sequence). Samples were taken several times over chemoradiotherapy. The data were produced by immunoSEQ multiplex PCR, yet TCRdb's version contains in-frame clones alone and is incomplete. Of around 33,000 clones in the sample, about 85% are singletons; the top ten hold 2.1%. Source: blood, taken from a patient who underwent chemoradiotherapy. This chain joins TRBV5-4 and TRBJ1-1; tentative D call: TRBD1 (6 bases). This clonotype was sampled from a human donor with HPV-associated anogenital cancer. CDR3 sequence reads: CASSSGQHTEAFF. Written as DNA, the CDR3 is TGTGCCAGCAGCTCCGGACAGCACACTGAAGCTTTCTTT.